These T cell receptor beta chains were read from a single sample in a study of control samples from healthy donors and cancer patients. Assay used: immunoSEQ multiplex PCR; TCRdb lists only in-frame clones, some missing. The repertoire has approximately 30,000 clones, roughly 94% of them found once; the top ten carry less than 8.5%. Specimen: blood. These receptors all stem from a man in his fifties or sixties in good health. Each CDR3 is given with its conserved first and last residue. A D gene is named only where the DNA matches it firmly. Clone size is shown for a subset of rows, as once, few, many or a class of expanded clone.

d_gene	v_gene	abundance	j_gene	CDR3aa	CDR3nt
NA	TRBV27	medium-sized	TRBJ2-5	CASSLFGGQTQYF	TGTGCCAGCAGTTTATTTGGGGGTCAGACCCAGTACTTC
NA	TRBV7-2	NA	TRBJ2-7	CASSLQTGSYEQYF	TGTGCCAGCAGCTTACAAACAGGTTCTTACGAGCAGTACTTC
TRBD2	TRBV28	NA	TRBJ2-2	CASKAAGGPNTGELFF	TGTGCCAGCAAGGCGGCGGGGGGGCCGAACACCGGGGAGCTGTTTTTT
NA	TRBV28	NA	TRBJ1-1	CASVSGQAVTEAFF	TGTGCCAGCGTATCGGGACAAGCGGTCACTGAAGCTTTCTTT
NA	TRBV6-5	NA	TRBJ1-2	CASRREVLSNYGYTF	TGTGCCAGCCGGCGAGAGGTTCTTTCTAACTATGGCTACACCTTC
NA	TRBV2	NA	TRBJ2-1	CASSTQDNEQFF	TGTGCCAGCAGTACCCAGGACAATGAGCAGTTCTTC
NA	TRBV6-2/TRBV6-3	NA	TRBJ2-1	CASSTDSYNEQFF	TGTGCCAGCAGTACGGACAGCTACAATGAGCAGTTCTTC
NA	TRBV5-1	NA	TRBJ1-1	CASSLGMRWGMNTEAFF	TGCGCCAGCAGCTTGGGAATGAGATGGGGCATGAACACTGAAGCTTTCTTT
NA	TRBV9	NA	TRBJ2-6	CASSAYSRSGANVLTF	TGTGCCAGCAGCGCCTACAGCCGCTCTGGGGCCAACGTCCTGACTTTC
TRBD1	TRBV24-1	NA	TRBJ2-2	CATSESGQGVSGELFF	TGTGCCACCAGTGAGTCGGGACAGGGGGTTTCCGGGGAGCTGTTTTTT
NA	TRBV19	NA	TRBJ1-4	CASRSGGAPNEKLFF	TGTGCCAGTAGGAGTGGTGGGGCTCCTAATGAAAAACTGTTTTTT
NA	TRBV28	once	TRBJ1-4	CASSSYRVFNEKLFF	TGTGCCAGCAGTTCTTACAGGGTCTTTAATGAAAAACTGTTTTTT
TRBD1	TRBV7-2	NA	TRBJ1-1	CASRETGRLSNTEAFF	TGTGCCAGCAGAGAGACAGGGCGCCTATCCAACACTGAAGCTTTCTTT
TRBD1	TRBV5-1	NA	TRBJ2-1	CASSTRQGWDEQFF	TGCGCCAGCAGCACCCGACAGGGGTGGGATGAGCAGTTCTTC
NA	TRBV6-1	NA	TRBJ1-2	CASSDKGPLLGYTF	TGTGCCAGCAGTGATAAGGGGCCATTGCTTGGCTACACCTTC
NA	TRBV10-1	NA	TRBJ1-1	CASSEFGTGLTEAFF	TGCGCCAGCAGTGAGTTTGGAACAGGCTTAACTGAAGCTTTCTTT
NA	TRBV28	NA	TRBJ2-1	CASSLSPGQPWQFF	TGTGCCAGCAGTTTATCACCGGGACAACCATGGCAGTTCTTC
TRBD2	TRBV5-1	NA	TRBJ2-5	CASRGLAGLETQYF	TGCGCCAGCAGAGGACTAGCGGGGTTAGAGACCCAGTACTTC
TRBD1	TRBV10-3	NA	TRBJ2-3	CAASPTGADTQYF	TGTGCCGCCTCTCCCACAGGGGCAGATACGCAGTATTTT
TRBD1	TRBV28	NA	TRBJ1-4	CASRPRTGYIGKLFF	TGTGCCAGCAGACCCAGGACAGGGTACATCGGAAAACTGTTTTTT
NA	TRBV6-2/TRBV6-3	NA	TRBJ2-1	CASSYENEQFF	TGTGCCAGCAGTTACGAGAATGAGCAGTTCTTC
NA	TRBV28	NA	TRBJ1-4	CASSLEGTAFNEKLFF	TGTGCCAGCAGTTTGGAGGGTACCGCGTTTAATGAAAAACTGTTTTTT
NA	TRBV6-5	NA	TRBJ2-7	CASSSYTRSYEQYF	TGTGCCAGCAGTTCCTACACTCGATCCTACGAGCAGTACTTC
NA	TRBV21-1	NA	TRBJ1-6	CASSKVQHDNSPLHF	TGTGCCAGCAGCAAAGTCCAGCATGATAATTCACCCCTCCACTTT
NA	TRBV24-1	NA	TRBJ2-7	CATSDSTGVSYEQYF	TGTGCCACCAGTGATTCAACAGGAGTCTCCTACGAGCAGTACTTC
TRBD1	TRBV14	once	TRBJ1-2	CASSHWTGGNYGYTF	TGTGCCAGCAGCCATTGGACAGGGGGGAACTATGGCTACACCTTC
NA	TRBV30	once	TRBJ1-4	CAWSLGVDEKLFF	TGTGCCTGGAGTTTAGGGGTAGATGAAAAACTGTTTTTT
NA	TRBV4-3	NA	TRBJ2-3	CASSQDRGADTQYF	TGCGCCAGCAGCCAAGACCGCGGGGCAGATACGCAGTATTTT
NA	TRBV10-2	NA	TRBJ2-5	CASSESILLRGKTQYF	TGCGCCAGCAGTGAGTCGATCCTACTAAGGGGGAAGACCCAGTACTTC
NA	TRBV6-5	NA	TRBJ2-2	CASSYWGRNTGELFF	TGTGCCAGCAGTTACTGGGGCAGAAACACCGGGGAGCTGTTTTTT
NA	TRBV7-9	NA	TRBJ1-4	CASSFGVEKLFF	TGTGCCAGCAGCTTTGGCGTCGAAAAACTGTTTTTT
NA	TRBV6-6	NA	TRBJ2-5	CASSPPGRETQYF	TGTGCCAGCAGTCCACCCGGGAGAGAGACCCAGTACTTC
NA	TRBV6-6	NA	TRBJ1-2	CASSYGGWDYGYTF	TGTGCCAGCAGTTACGGTGGTTGGGACTATGGCTACACCTTC
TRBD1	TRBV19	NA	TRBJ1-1	CASKQGAGEAFF	TGTGCCAGTAAACAGGGGGCCGGTGAAGCTTTCTTT
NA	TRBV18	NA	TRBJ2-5	CASSLSDSRETQYF	TGTGCCAGCTCACTCTCCGACTCAAGAGAGACCCAGTACTTC
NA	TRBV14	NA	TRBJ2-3	CASSLSAYSSTDTQYF	TGTGCCAGCAGTCTAAGCGCCTACTCTAGCACAGATACGCAGTATTTT
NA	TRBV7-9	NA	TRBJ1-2	CASSLDGYTF	TGTGCCAGCAGCTTAGATGGCTACACCTTC
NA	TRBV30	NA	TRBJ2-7	CAWSFKGRADEQYF	TGTGCCTGGAGTTTCAAGGGCCGCGCGGACGAGCAGTACTTC
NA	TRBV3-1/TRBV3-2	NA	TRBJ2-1	CASSQDKAAYNEQFF	TGTGCCAGCAGCCAAGATAAGGCGGCCTACAATGAGCAGTTCTTC
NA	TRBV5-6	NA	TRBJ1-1	CASSRGDTEAFF	TGTGCCAGCAGCCGAGGCGATACTGAAGCTTTCTTT
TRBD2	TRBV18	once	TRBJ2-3	CASSSGTRGTDTQYF	TGTGCCAGCTCCTCCGGGACTAGAGGCACAGATACGCAGTATTTT
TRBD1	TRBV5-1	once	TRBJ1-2	CASSLGGTGYYGYTF	TGCGCCAGCAGCTTGGGTGGGACAGGGTACTATGGCTACACCTTC
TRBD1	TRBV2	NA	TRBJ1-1	CASNGDRSNTEAFF	TGTGCCAGCAATGGGGACAGATCCAACACTGAAGCTTTCTTT
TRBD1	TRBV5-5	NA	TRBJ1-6	CASSLRGLTYNSPLHF	TGTGCCAGCAGCTTGAGGGGGCTAACGTATAATTCACCCCTCCACTTT
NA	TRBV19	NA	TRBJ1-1	CASSIALGPYTEAFF	TGTGCCAGTAGTATAGCGCTGGGACCCTACACTGAAGCTTTCTTT
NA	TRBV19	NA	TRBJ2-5	CASSDGQIETQYF	TGTGCCAGTAGCGACGGACAGATCGAGACCCAGTACTTC
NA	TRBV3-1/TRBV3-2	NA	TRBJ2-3	CASSQGDTQYF	TGTGCCAGCAGCCAAGGAGATACGCAGTATTTT
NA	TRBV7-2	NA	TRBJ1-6	CASSLEAQYRSPLHF	TGTGCCAGCAGTCTAGAGGCACAGTACCGTTCACCCCTCCACTTT
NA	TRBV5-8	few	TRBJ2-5	CASRTYPGAQYF	TGTGCCAGCAGAACTTACCCTGGGGCCCAGTACTTC
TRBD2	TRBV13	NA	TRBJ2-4	CASSSAGGVAKNIQYF	TGTGCCAGCAGTTCTGCGGGGGGCGTAGCCAAAAACATTCAGTACTTC
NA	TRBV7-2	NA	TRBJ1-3	CASSQGVGNTIYF	TGTGCCAGCAGCCAAGGGGTGGGAAACACCATATATTTT
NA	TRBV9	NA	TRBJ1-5	CASSVDSDQPQHF	TGTGCCAGCAGCGTAGACAGTGATCAGCCCCAGCATTTT
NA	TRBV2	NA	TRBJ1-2	CASIGDVVTNYGYTF	TGTGCCAGCATTGGGGACGTCGTTACTAACTATGGCTACACCTTC
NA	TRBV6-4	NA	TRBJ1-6	CASRDGSYNSPLHF	TGTGCCAGCAGGGATGGCTCCTATAATTCACCCCTCCACTTT
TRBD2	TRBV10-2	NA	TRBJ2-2	CASSRLAGLNTGELFF	TGCGCCAGCAGCAGACTAGCGGGGTTGAACACCGGGGAGCTGTTTTTT
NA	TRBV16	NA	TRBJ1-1	CASSQSSGLGGTEAFF	TGTGCCAGCAGCCAATCGAGCGGGCTTGGGGGCACTGAAGCTTTCTTT
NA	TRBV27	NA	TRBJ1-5	CASSLTPRGRNQPQHF	TGTGCCAGCAGTTTAACCCCCCGGGGGCGAAATCAGCCCCAGCATTTT
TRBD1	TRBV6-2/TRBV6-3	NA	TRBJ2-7	CASSRDRPNEQYF	TGTGCCAGCAGCCGGGACAGGCCAAACGAGCAGTACTTC
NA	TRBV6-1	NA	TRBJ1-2	CASSELGAGKGTF	TGTGCCAGCAGTGAACTTGGGGCAGGGAAGGGCACCTTC
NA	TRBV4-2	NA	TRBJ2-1	CASSPLGAALYNEQFF	TGTGCCAGCAGCCCTCTAGGAGCGGCGCTTTACAATGAGCAGTTCTTC